The sequence of this T cell receptor (beta chain) was determined in a study of blood T cell repertoires in COVID-19. Across the study: PBMCs, B-cell-depleted T cells, or T cells were the source of the cDNA or gDNA that made up the material.

Repertoires were generated with immunoSEQ multiplex PCR, while TCRdb's copy carries only in-frame clones and drops some. The data hold roughly 140,000 clones, with 80% to 90% observed a single time. V lost 5 bases to trimming and J lost 8 bases; unmatched junction nucleotides: 13. The CDR3 spans 16 residues. CDR1 is SQVTM and CDR2 is ANQGSEA in the germline V gene. This clone was found a few times. This sequence originates from a man between 60 and 70 years old who had recovered from COVID-19. The sequenced sample was PBMCs or T cells enriched from blood (not recorded which). The chain recombines TRBV29-1 with TRBJ2-1; 12 bases line up with TRBD2. DNA for the CDR3: TGCAGCGTTAACGGACTAGCGGGAAATTTGAGGGATGAGCAGTTCTTC. Residues: CSVNGLAGNLRDEQFF.